Each of the 15 T cell receptor beta chains below was sequenced from the same sample in a study of blood T cell repertoires in COVID-19. Sequenced by immunoSEQ multiplex PCR; TCRdb stores in-frame clones only, minus some. The sample holds some 97,000 clones, roughly 80% seen once. Sequenced input: peripheral blood. The source of these receptors is a woman in her seventies with acute or convalescent COVID-19.

The V gene is TRBV3-1 (or the pseudogene TRBV3-2), the J gene TRBJ2-5; TRBD2 agrees at 14 bases. The CDR3 is 15 amino acids. The V gene end was trimmed by 4 bases and the J gene end by 4 bases; junction bases not matched to a gene: 2. Germline-derived CDR1 and CDR2 are LGHDT and YNNKEL (reference sequence). CDR3 nucleotide sequence: TGTGCCAGCAGCCTTGGACTAGCGGGGGGAGAGACCCAGTACTTC. Protein product: CASSLGLAGGETQYF.

The chain combines TRBV5-3 with TRBJ2-7, with D possibly TRBD2 on 6 matching bases. TRBV5-3 is an open reading frame, and its role is uncertain. This CDR3 is built from 14 residues. The V end was cut by 4 bases, the J end by 4 bases, with 15 bases between. The CDR3 DNA reads TGTGCCAGAAGCGGGGCGGGACGCTCTTACGAGCAGTACGTC. The encoded protein is CARSGAGRSYEQYV.

The chain is built from TRBV27 and TRBJ2-5, with 11 bases fitting TRBD2. J gave up 3 bases and V 6 bases, and 9 bases lay outside the gene matches. Germline values: CDR1 MNHEY, CDR2 SMNVEV (reference sequence). The CDR3 runs to 16 residues. CDR3 protein: CASRTHSGGAKETQYF. The CDR3 nucleotides read TGTGCCAGCAGAACTCATAGCGGGGGGGCCAAAGAGACCCAGTACTTC.

The V gene is TRBV15, the J gene TRBJ1-3; 7 bases align to TRBD1. The CDR3 length is 16 residues. V dropped 2 bases and J dropped 0; count of bases not matched to a gene: 4. From germline, CDR1 is LNHNV and CDR2 YYDKDF (reference sequence). The DNA of the CDR3 is TGTGCCACCAGCAGAATCCGGACAGGCTCTGGAAACACCATATATTTT. Its protein product is CATSRIRTGSGNTIYF.

The V call is TRBV19, the J call TRBJ2-4; 10 bases agree with TRBD1. Germline V gene sequence: CDR1 LNHDA, CDR2 SQIVND (reference sequence). Trimming took 5 bases from V and 1 from J; bases not matched to a gene: 8. The CDR3 sequence is 17 residues long. DNA for the CDR3: TGTGCCAGTAGTCCGAGACAGGGACAGGGGGCCAAAAACATTCAGTACTTC. Translated, it gives CASSPRQGQGAKNIQYF.

This clone appeared a single time. This chain uses TRBV6-5 with TRBJ1-1; D ambiguous. V gave up 3 bases and J gave up 3 bases, with 8 bases separating them. CDR3 length: 13 amino acids. From germline, CDR1 is MNHEY and CDR2 SVGAGI. The DNA for the CDR3 is TGTGCCAGCAGTTATAGACTGGACACTGAAGCTTTCTTT. This gives the protein CASSYRLDTEAFF.

The chain carries TRBV6-2 or TRBV6-3 and TRBJ2-5; a possible D gene is TRBD2 (5 bases). Germline values: CDR1 MNHEY, CDR2 SVGEGT. Trimming pared 1 base from V and 3 bases from J, leaving 9 bases between. The CDR3 is 14 amino acids. In nucleotides, the CDR3 is TGTGCCAGCAGTTACTTACTAGGGAAAGAGACCCAGTACTTC. Amino acid sequence: CASSYLLGKETQYF.

This chain connects TRBV2 to TRBJ2-7; D might be TRBD1 (5 bases). In germline, CDR1 is SNHLY, CDR2 FYNNEI. The CDR3 spans 13 residues. V lost 5 bases to trimming and J lost 1 base, with 9 bases between them. The CDR3 DNA reads TGTGCCAGCAGTACAGACAGTTCCTACGAGCAGTACGTC. This gives the protein CASSTDSSYEQYV.

V gene TRBV9 combines with J gene TRBJ1-1; D is unclear. Germline V gene data show CDR1 as SGDLS and CDR2 as YYNGEE. This CDR3 has 13 residues. V lost 0 bases, J lost 1 base, and 4 bases lay in between. CDR3 bases: TGTGCCAGCAGCGTAGCTTGGAACACTGAAGCTTTCTTT. Residues: CASSVAWNTEAFF.

The rearrangement uses TRBV5-5 and TRBJ2-7; D might be TRBD1 (5 bases). Looked up from germline, CDR1 is SGHKS and CDR2 is YYEKEE (reference sequence). CDR3 length equals 15 residues. The V and J ends lost 1 base and 4 bases respectively, with 15 bases between them. The CDR3, as DNA: TGTGCCAGCAGCTTGACCCCGACAGTCAATTACGAGCAGTACGTC. This codes for CASSLTPTVNYEQYV.

This clone was seen a few times. This chain connects TRBV4-1 to TRBJ2-7, with D perhaps TRBD1 (6 bases). The CDR3 sequence is 15 residues long. Trimming removed 5 bases at V and 0 bases at J, with 14 bases between. Germline assignment: CDR1 MGHRA and CDR2 YSYEKL. The CDR3 here is CASSVGTTSSYEQYV. In DNA form, the CDR3 reads TGCGCCAGCAGCGTTGGGACAACTAGCTCCTACGAGCAGTACGTC.

The rearrangement links TRBV5-1 to TRBJ1-1; D uncertain. This CDR3 is 14 amino acids long. The V gene lost 1 base and the J gene lost 0 bases, with 7 bases spanning the gap. CDR1 is SGHRS, CDR2 YFSETQ, per germline. The CDR3 region is CASSLYQVNTEAFF. The CDR3 nucleotides are TGCGCCAGCAGCTTGTACCAGGTGAACACTGAAGCTTTCTTT.

This chain uses TRBV28 with TRBJ1-5; 7 bases are shared with TRBD1. Germline V gene data show CDR1 as MDHEN and CDR2 as SYDVKM. The CDR3 is made up of 14 amino acids. The V gene end was trimmed by 5 bases and the J gene end by 6 bases; junction bases not matched to a gene: 7. The CDR3: CASSGGGLGQPQHF. CDR3 bases: TGTGCCAGCAGTGGAGGGGGCCTGGGTCAGCCCCAGCATTTT.

This chain uses TRBV24-1 with TRBJ2-3; tentatively, D is TRBD2 (5 bases). The CDR3 consists of 17 residues. Germline V CDR1 and CDR2: KGHDR, SFDVKD. V was pared by 2 bases and J by 7 bases, with 21 bases between. The CDR3 nucleotides read TGTGCCACCAGTGATTCCCCAGGTGCAATTGGGGAGAATACGCAGTATTTT. It translates to CATSDSPGAIGENTQYF.

V and J are TRBV6-5 and TRBJ1-1, with D unresolved. Trimming took 10 bases from V and 1 from J, leaving 13 bases between them. This CDR3 is 13 amino acids long. Germline-derived CDR1 and CDR2 are MNHEY and SVGAGI. CDR3 coding DNA: TGTGCCAACACCCAGGCCCGGAACACTGAAGCTTTCTTT. Its protein product is CANTQARNTEAFF.